This TCR beta chain is from a study of blood T cell repertoires in COVID-19. The wider study: T cells, B-cell-depleted T cells, or PBMCs provided the cDNA or gDNA that served as material.

The method was immunoSEQ multiplex PCR; TCRdb's version includes in-frame clones alone and lacks a portion of them. The sample yields about 130,000 clones, about 80% seen once. The germline V gene has CDR1 SGHTA and CDR2 FQGNSA. V was trimmed by 1 base and J by 4 bases, leaving 9 bases between them. The CDR3 spans 14 residues. What was sequenced was peripheral blood. The TCR was taken from a woman aged 45-60 years with acute or convalescent COVID-19. The V call is TRBV7-2, the J call TRBJ2-3; weak D call: TRBD2 (5 bases). CDR3 coding DNA: TGTGCCAGCAGCTTAGGGCTAGCCCCAGATACGCAGTATTTT. Translated, it gives CASSLGLAPDTQYF.